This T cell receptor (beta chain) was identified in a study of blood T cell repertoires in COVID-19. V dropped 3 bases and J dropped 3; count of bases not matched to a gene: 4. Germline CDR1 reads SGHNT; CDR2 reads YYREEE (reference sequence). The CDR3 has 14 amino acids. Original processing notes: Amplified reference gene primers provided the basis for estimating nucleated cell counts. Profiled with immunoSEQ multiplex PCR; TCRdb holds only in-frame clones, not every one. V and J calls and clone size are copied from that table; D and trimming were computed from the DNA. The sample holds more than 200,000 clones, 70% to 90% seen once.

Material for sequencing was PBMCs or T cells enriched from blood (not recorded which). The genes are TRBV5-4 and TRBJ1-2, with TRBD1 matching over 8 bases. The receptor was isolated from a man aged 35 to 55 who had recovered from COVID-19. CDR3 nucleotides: TGTGCCAGCAGCTCCAGGGGGCGCGACTATGGCTACACCTTC. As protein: CASSSRGRDYGYTF.